Reported below is one T cell receptor beta chain. Antigen specificity is unknown. This sample was taken from a study of cytomegalovirus exposure and HLA in healthy donors. Regarding the study as a whole: By HLA locus, TCR association rates varied in a later analysis, with DRB1 showing the most and HLA-C the fewest.

The PCR employed 60 Vbeta primers together with 13 Jbeta primers. The repertoire was sequenced with immunoSEQ multiplex PCR; TCRdb's copy has only in-frame clones and lacks some. The profile shows roughly 130,000 clones, just over 70% of them singletons. CDR1 and CDR2 from the germline V gene are MNHNY and SVGAGI (reference sequence). V shed 5 bases, J shed 5 bases, and the junction held 8 bases outside the gene matches. This CDR3 is built from 15 residues. This sequence joins TRBV6-6 and TRBJ2-7; 11 bases align to TRBD1. The material sequenced was PBMCs. The TCR sequence derives from a woman aged 55-69 years in good health and CMV-seropositive. The CDR3 nucleotides are TGTGCCAGCAGTGACCGGGACAGGGGGGCCCACGAGCAGTACTTC. Translating it yields CASSDRDRGAHEQYF.